Following are 10 T cell receptor beta chains from one sample sequenced in a study of OX40 agonist ivuxolimab in advanced cancers. Sequenced by immunoSEQ multiplex PCR; TCRdb stores in-frame clones only, minus some. Here the sample spans 25,000 to 35,000 clones, 75% to 90% being singletons. The sample in question was CD4+ or CD8+ T cells sorted from blood, obtained in a trial of the OX40 agonist ivuxolimab. The receptors shown here come from an adult with an advanced solid tumor such as melanoma, head and neck, liver or kidney cancer.

V and J are TRBV19 and TRBJ1-1, with D perhaps TRBD1 (6 bases). The V gene lost 7 bases and the J gene lost 1 base, with 13 bases spanning the gap. The CDR3 length is 14 residues. Germline assignment: CDR1 LNHDA and CDR2 SQIVND (reference sequence). The CDR3: CASTPGVGNTEAFF. CDR3 bases: TGTGCCAGTACCCCAGGGGTCGGGAACACTGAAGCTTTCTTT.

The V call is TRBV4-1, the J call TRBJ2-7; 9 bases agree with TRBD2. V dropped 1 base and J dropped 0; count of bases not matched to a gene: 4. The CDR3 covers 16 residues. Germline CDR1 MGHRA, CDR2 YSYEKL. The CDR3 protein is CASSQAVREGSYEQYF. The CDR3, as DNA: TGCGCCAGCAGCCAAGCGGTGCGGGAGGGCTCCTACGAGCAGTACTTC.

This chain links TRBV4-1 with TRBJ1-2; TRBD1 matches at 9 bases. The V gene's germline CDR1 is MGHRA and CDR2 YSYEKL. V shed 4 bases and J 8 bases; nucleotides not matched to a gene: 17. This CDR3 comprises 17 residues. CDR3 sequence: CASSLAGTGTFSSGYTF. CDR3 in DNA: TGCGCCAGCAGCCTTGCCGGGACAGGGACATTTAGTTCGGGCTACACCTTC.

On this clone: One end of the junction varies from germline; a read error may be responsible. The J gene is TRBJ1-4, the V gene TRBV5-8; weak D call: TRBD1 (5 bases). The germline V gene encodes CDR1 SGHTS and CDR2 YDEGEE. This CDR3 contains 16 residues. The CDR3 reads CASSQQAGVGPEELFF. DNA for the CDR3: TGTGCCAGCAGCCAACAGGCGGGGGTGGGGCCTGAAGAACTGTTTTTT.

Remarks on this clone: One end of the junction fails to match germline, which may point to a read error. Within the sample, other DNA sequences also encode this same CDR3. The V and J genes are TRBV5-1 and TRBJ2-7; unclear D gene. Germline V gene sequence: CDR1 SGHRS, CDR2 YFSETQ. The CDR3 is 13 residues long. CDR3 sequence reads: CASSLGAPYEQYF. In nucleotides, the CDR3 is TGCGCCAGCAGCTTGGGAGCCCCCTATGAGCAGTACTTC.

The sample holds one count of this clone. This rearrangement joins TRBV11-2 to TRBJ2-7; no clear D. Trimming pared 2 bases from V and 5 bases from J, leaving 1 base between. In germline, CDR1 is SGHAT, CDR2 FQNNGV. The CDR3 is 10 residues long. CDR3 amino acids: CASSLNEQYF. The CDR3 DNA is TGTGCCAGCAGCTTAAACGAGCAGTACTTC.

This clone was seen only once. The rearrangement uses TRBV7-3 and TRBJ2-1; D is perhaps TRBD2 (5 bases). Germline V gene data show CDR1 as SGHTA and CDR2 as FQGTGA. Trimming took off 3 bases at V and 2 bases at J, with 11 bases between the two ends. The CDR3 totals 15 residues. CDR3 nucleotides: TGTGCCAGCAGCTTCGGACTGGATCCCTACAATGAGCAGTTCTTC. Protein sequence: CASSFGLDPYNEQFF.

This clone appeared a single time. The chain employs TRBV27 and TRBJ2-3; no clear D gene. This CDR3 has 14 residues. Trimming pared 4 bases from V and 1 base from J, leaving 9 bases between. Germline V gives CDR1 MNHEY, CDR2 SMNVEV (reference sequence). The CDR3 region is CASSSARGTDTQYF. CDR3 coding DNA: TGTGCCAGCAGTTCCGCACGGGGCACAGATACGCAGTATTTT.

The V and J genes are TRBV11-1 and TRBJ2-3, with 8 bases lining up with TRBD2. V dropped 6 bases and J dropped 3; count of bases not matched to a gene: 5. The V gene's germline CDR1 is SGHAT and CDR2 FQDESV (reference sequence). The CDR3 consists of 14 residues. CDR3: CASSAGTSTDTQYF. CDR3 nucleotide sequence: TGTGCCAGCAGTGCCGGGACTAGTACAGATACGCAGTATTTT.

The genes are TRBV7-8 and TRBJ1-2; possible D gene TRBD1, 5 bases. The germline V and J ends were trimmed by 5 bases and 4 bases, with 14 bases remaining between them. CDR1 and CDR2 from the germline V gene are SGHVS and FQNEAQ. CDR3 length equals 14 residues. The CDR3 here is CASSANAGTYGYTF. CDR3 nucleotide sequence: TGTGCCAGCAGCGCAAACGCCGGGACCTATGGCTACACCTTC. The full variable domain, rest sourced from reference TRBV7-8 and TRBJ1-2, is GAGVSQSPRYKVAKRGQDVALRCDPISGHVSLFWYQQALGQGPEFLTYFQNEAQLDKSGLPSDRFFAERPEGSVSTLKIQRTQQEDSAVYLCASSANAGTYGYTFGSGTRLTVV.